This TCR beta chain was captured in a study of shared clonotypes between healthy human individuals (dated by TCRdb to 2020 to 2021). Background for the entire study: Three men and a couple of women, aged 18 to 49 years, made up the cohort. Per donor, three plates each were used for CD4 naive and CD4 memory, two for CD8 naive, and one for CD8 memory. Blood TCR repertoires of a handful of healthy adults were deeply sequenced to estimate repertoire size and the extent of clonotype sharing between individuals. Per donor, leukapheresis produced somewhere between about 0.8 and 9 billion PBMCs. Libraries were prepared and TCR repertoires were sequenced by different laboratories using diverse techniques, in order to increase sequencing depth and limit assay-specific biases. Here is what the overall study found, with its caveats: Sharing across four donors was observed for approximately 5% of naive CD4, 3% to 3.5% of naive CD8, 2% to 2.5% of memory CD4, and around 0.4% of memory CD8 clonotypes. Even with the large sequencing depth, rarefaction of the sorted-subset datasets indicated that sequencing was incomplete. The genetic and exposure-history diversity represented was limited by the small number of donors. Naive subsets generally had larger estimated clonotype richness than memory subsets did. Only blood was sampled, and tissue TCR repertoires likely differ from those in blood. Compared with non-shared clonotypes, the clonotypes found in all four sorted-subset donors had higher generation probabilities. Based on pairwise subsampling, the degree of clonotype sharing among donors was expected to be affected by sequencing depth.

The donors were healthy, HIV-negative adults who had no recently reported acute infections or vaccinations. All donors were Caucasian adults living in Nashville, Tennessee, USA. CD4+ T cells were enriched through magnetic negative selection, after which naive cells were positively selected on CD45RA and the remaining negative fraction served as the memory subset. After blood collection by leukapheresis, PBMCs were isolated using Ficoll-Histopaque density gradient centrifugation and then cryopreserved in the vapor phase of liquid nitrogen. Purity and quantity of every magnetically sorted T cell population were checked by analytical flow cytometry. Each sorted fraction had its genomic DNA isolated and then quantified by UV absorbance on a Nanodrop 2000c. As regards this clone: The antigen it recognizes is unknown. Nothing much larger sits one base from this clone, and base qualities are not available.

Using the deep immunoSEQ assay, TCR CDR3 regions were amplified from genomic DNA by multiplex PCR. Genomic DNA extracted from each cell subset was distributed evenly over all wells of several immunoSEQ 96-well plates, and each plate served as one replicate. For sorted subsets, approximately 200 ng of genomic DNA, equivalent to 30,000 or so T cell genomes, went into each replicate PCR. Purified libraries were measured with a Qubit 3.0 fluorometer, size-checked on a Bioanalyzer 2100, and measured again with the KAPA Library Quantification kit. Each immunoSEQ 96-well plate was sequenced on its own single-read 150-cycle Illumina NextSeq 550 flow cell. In the source study's methods: Because only junctional sequences without quality scores were contained in the immunoSEQ output, filtering matching that applied to full-length reads could not be performed. Sequences were annotated with PyIR, a Python wrapper for IgBLAST v1.9, using IMGT germline references to assign V/J genes and CDR3. Reads with weak V/J assignments (E-value above 1e-6), missing CDR3, stop codons, out-of-frame junctions, or ambiguous translated residues were removed. A V3J clonotype was defined by an identical inferred V gene, J gene, and CDR3 amino acid sequence. To compute the percentage overlap between repertoires, the number of shared unique clonotypes was divided by the size of the smaller repertoire. Repertoire richness was assessed with RTK rarefaction, the Chao1 estimator, and Recon v2.1 estimates of unobserved clonotypes. Generation probabilities were computed with OLGA for all TCRbeta clonotypes obtained by the gDNA method from a handful of donors. Not all clones reach the TCRdb copy of this immuneACCESS table, which keeps in-frame sequences only. Checked studies attribute under half of the gap to unresolved V genes and leave the rest unexplained. The DNA was the basis for D and trimming; V, J and clone size are from that table. For this sample there are nearly 750,000 clones; roughly two thirds appear just once. The ten largest clones add up to less than 2% of the sample.

Material: memory CD4+ T cells sorted from blood. This specimen's cell subset or site label, interpreted: CD45RA-negative fraction. The TCR was taken from a woman in her twenties or thirties in good health.

For the CDR3, the sequence is CASSNPSGSWVETQYF. DNA sequence: TGCGCCAGCAGCAACCCTAGCGGGTCTTGGGTAGAGACCCAGTACTTC. The chain is made from TRBV5-1 and TRBJ2-5, with 8 junctional bases fitting TRBD2. CDR1 and CDR2 are read off the germline V gene as SGHRS and YFSETQ. The CDR3, from cysteine to phenylalanine, totals 16 residues. Only the CDR3 region is kept as DNA, spanning 48 bases read in frame from base 1. Clipping removes 4 bases from V and 4 bases from J, with 12 as the unmatched junction base count.